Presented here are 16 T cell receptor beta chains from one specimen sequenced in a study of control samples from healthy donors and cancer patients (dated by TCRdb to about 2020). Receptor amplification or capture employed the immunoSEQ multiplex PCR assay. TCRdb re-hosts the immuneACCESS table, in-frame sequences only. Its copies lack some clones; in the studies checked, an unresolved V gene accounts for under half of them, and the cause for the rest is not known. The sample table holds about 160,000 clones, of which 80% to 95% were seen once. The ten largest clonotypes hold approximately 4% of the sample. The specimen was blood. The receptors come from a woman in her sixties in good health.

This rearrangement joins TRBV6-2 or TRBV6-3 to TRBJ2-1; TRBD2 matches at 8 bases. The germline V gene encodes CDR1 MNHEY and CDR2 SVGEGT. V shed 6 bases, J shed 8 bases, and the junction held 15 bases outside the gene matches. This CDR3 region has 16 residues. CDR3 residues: CASSDRGGPREDEQFF. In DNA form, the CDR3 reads TGTGCCAGCAGCGACCGGGGGGGCCCCCGGGAGGATGAGCAGTTCTTC.

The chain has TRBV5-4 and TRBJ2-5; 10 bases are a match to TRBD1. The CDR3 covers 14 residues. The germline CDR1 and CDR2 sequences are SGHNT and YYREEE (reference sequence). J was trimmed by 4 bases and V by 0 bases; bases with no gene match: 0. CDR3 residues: CASSLGTGGETQYF. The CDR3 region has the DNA TGTGCCAGCAGCTTGGGGACAGGGGGAGAGACCCAGTACTTC.

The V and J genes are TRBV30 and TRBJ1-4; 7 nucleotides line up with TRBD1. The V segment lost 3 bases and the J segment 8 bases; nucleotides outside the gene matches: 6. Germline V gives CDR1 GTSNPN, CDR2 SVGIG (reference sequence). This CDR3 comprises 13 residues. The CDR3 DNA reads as TGTGCCTGGAGACAGGGGTCAAGGGAAAAACTGTTTTTT. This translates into CAWRQGSREKLFF. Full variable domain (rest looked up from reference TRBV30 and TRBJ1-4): SQTIHQWPATLVQPVGSPLSLECTVEGTSNPNLYWYRQAAGRGLQLLFYSVGIGQISSEVPQNLSASRPQDRQFILSSKKLLLSDSGFYLCAWRQGSREKLFFGSGTQLSVL.

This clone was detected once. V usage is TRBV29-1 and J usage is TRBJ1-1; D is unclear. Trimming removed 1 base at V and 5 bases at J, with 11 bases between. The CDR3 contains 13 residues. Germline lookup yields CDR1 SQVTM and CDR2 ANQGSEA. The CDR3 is CSVEVQVGTEAFF. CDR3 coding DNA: TGCAGCGTTGAAGTCCAGGTTGGAACTGAAGCTTTCTTT.

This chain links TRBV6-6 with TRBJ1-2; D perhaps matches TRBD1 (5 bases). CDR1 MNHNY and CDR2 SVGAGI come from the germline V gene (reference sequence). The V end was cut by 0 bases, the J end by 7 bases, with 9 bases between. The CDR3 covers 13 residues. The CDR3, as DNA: TGTGCCAGCAGTTACTCGATGGGGGGTGGCTACACCTTC. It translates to CASSYSMGGGYTF.

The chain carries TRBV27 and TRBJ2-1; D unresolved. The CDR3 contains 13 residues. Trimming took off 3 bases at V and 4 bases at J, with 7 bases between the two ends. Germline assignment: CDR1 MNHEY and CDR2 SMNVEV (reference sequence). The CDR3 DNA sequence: TGTGCCAGCAGTTTCGGTGGGTACAATGAGCAGTTCTTC. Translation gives CASSFGGYNEQFF.

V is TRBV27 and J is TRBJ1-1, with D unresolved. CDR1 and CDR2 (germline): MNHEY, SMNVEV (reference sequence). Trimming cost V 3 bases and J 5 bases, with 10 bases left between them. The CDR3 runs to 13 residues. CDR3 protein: CASSFGDRTEAFF. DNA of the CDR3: TGTGCCAGCAGTTTTGGGGATAGGACTGAAGCTTTCTTT.

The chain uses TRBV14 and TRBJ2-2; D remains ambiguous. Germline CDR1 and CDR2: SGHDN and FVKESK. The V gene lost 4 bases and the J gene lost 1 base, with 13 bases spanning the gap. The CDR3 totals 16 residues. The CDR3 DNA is TGTGCCAGCAGCCTTCGGAACTTCAGGAACACCGGGGAGCTGTTTTTT. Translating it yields CASSLRNFRNTGELFF.

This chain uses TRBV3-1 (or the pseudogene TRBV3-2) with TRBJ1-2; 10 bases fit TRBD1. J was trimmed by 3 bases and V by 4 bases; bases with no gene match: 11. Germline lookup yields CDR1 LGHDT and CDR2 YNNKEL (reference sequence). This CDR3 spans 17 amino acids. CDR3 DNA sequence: TGTGCCAGCAGCCTCGGGACAGGGGCGCCTTGGGACTATGGCTACACCTTC. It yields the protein CASSLGTGAPWDYGYTF.

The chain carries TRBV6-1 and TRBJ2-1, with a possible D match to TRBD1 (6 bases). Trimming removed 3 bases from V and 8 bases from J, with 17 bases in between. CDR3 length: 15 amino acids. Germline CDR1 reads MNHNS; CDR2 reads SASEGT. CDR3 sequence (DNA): TGTGCCAGCAGTGATAGGGGGAGAGGGTCCGATGAGCAGTTCTTC. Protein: CASSDRGRGSDEQFF.

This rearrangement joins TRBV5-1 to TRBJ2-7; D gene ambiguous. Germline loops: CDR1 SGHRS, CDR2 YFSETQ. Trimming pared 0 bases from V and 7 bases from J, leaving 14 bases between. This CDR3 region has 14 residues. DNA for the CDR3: TGCGCCAGCAGCTTGGCCCTGGTTCGGCGGGAGCAGTACTTC. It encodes CASSLALVRREQYF. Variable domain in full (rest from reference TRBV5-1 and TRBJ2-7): KAGVTQTPRYLIKTRGQQVTLSCSPISGHRSVSWYQQTPGQGLQFLFEYFSETQRNKGNFPGRFSGRQFSNSRSEMNVSTLELGDSALYLCASSLALVRREQYFGPGTRLTVT.

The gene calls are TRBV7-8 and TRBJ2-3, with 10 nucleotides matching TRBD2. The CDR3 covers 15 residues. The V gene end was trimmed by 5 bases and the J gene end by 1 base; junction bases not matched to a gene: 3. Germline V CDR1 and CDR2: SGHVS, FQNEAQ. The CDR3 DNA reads TGTGCCAGCAGCCTTCTAGCGGGGGGCACAGATACGCAGTATTTT. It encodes CASSLLAGGTDTQYF.

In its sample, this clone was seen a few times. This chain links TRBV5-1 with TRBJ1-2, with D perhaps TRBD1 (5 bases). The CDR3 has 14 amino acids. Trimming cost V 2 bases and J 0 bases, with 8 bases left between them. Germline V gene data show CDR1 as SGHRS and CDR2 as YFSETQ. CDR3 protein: CASSFGAPNYGYTF. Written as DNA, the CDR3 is TGCGCCAGCAGCTTCGGGGCCCCTAACTATGGCTACACCTTC.

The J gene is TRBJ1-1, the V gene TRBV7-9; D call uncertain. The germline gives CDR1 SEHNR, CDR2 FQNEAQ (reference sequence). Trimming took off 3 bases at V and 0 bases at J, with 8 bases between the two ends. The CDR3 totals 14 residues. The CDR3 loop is CASSFGSLNTEAFF. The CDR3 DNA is TGTGCCAGCAGCTTTGGGTCTCTGAACACTGAAGCTTTCTTT.

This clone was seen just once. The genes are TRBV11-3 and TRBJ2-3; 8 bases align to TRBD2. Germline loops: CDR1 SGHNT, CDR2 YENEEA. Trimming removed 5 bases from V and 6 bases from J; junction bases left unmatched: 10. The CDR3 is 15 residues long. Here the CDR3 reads CASSLGRASWDTQYF. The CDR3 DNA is TGTGCCAGCAGCCTCGGGAGGGCTAGCTGGGATACGCAGTATTTT.

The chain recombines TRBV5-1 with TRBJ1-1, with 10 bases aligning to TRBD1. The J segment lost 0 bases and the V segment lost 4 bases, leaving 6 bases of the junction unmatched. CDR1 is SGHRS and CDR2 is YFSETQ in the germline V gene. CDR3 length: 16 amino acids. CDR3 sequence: CASSPWTGGLNTEAFF. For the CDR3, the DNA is TGCGCCAGCAGCCCATGGACAGGGGGGTTGAACACTGAAGCTTTCTTT.